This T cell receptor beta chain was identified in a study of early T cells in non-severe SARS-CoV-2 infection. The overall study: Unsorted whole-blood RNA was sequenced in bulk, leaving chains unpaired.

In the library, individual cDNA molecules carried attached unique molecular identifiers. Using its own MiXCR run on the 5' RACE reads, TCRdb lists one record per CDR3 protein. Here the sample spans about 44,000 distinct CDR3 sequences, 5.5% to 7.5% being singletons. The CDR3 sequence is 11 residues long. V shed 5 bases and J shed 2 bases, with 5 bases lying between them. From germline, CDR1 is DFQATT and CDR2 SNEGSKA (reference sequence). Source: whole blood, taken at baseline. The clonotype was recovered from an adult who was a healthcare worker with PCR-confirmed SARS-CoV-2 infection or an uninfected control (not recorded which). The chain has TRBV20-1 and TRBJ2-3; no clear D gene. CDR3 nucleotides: TGCAGTGCTGACGACACAGATACGCAGTATTTT. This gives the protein CSADDTDTQYF.